This T cell receptor (beta chain) came from a study of cytomegalovirus exposure and HLA in healthy donors. The study, taken as a whole, reports: Being productive about 87% or about 30% of the time was typical of most TCR beta V segments in an earlier analysis. When analyzed later, the rates of TCR association showed variation by HLA locus, with DRB1 the most and HLA-C the fewest.

PCR involved 60 Vbeta and 13 Jbeta primers. Only in-frame clones appear in the TCRdb table, and some are missing; sequencing was by immunoSEQ multiplex PCR. In the table there are nearly 110,000 clones, 65% to 90% of which are singletons. The CDR3 is 14 residues long. Trimming removed 5 bases from V and 1 base from J, with 11 bases in between. Looked up from germline, CDR1 is MNHNY and CDR2 is SVGAGI (reference sequence). Of note for this clone: Its antigen is not known.

The receptor's source is a man aged 50 to 59 in good health and CMV-seronegative. The sequencing input was PBMCs. V gene TRBV6-6 combines with J gene TRBJ1-1; TRBD1 is a possible D gene (5 bases). The CDR3 region has the DNA TGTGCCAGCAGTATAATCGACAGGAACACTGAAGCTTTCTTT. Translated: CASSIIDRNTEAFF.